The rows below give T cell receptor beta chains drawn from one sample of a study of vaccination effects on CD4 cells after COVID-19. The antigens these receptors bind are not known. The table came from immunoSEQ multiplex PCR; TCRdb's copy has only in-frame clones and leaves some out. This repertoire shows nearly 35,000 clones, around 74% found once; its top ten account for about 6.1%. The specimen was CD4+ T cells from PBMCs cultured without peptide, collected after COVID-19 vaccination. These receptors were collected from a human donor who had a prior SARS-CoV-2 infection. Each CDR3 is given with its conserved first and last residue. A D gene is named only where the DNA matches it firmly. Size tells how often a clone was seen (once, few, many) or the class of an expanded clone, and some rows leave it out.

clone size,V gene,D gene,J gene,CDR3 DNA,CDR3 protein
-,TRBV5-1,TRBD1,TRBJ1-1,TGCGCCAGCAGCTTAGACAGGGGGCCGGAGTCTGAAGCTTTCTTT,CASSLDRGPESEAFF
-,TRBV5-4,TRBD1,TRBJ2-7,TGTGCCAGCAGCAACGGACAGGGGTTTGAATACGAGCAGTACTTC,CASSNGQGFEYEQYF
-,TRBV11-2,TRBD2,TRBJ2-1,TGTGCCAGCAGCTCCCGTAGCGGGAGGGAAACCTCCTACAATGAGCAGTTCTTC,CASSSRSGRETSYNEQFF
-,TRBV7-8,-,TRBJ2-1,TGTGCCAGCAGCTTAGTTACTGGAACCAGCTCCTACAATGAGCAGTTCTTC,CASSLVTGTSSYNEQFF
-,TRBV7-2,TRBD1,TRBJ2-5,TGTGCCAGTACGAGGGGGCCCCAAGAGACCCAGTACTTC,CASTRGPQETQYF
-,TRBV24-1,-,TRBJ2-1,TGTGCCACCAGTGGGTTTACGTCCCGGGGATACAATGAGCAGTTCTTC,CATSGFTSRGYNEQFF
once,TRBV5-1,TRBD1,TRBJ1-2,TGCGCCAGCAGCTTGGAGACAGGGTATGGCTACACCTTC,CASSLETGYGYTF
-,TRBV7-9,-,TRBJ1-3,TGTGCCAGCAGCTTCCCGCCAGCGAACTCTGGAAACACCATATATTTT,CASSFPPANSGNTIYF
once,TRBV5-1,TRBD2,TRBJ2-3,TGCGCCAGCAGCTTGTTAACTAGCGGGAGTTCGGATACGCAGTATTTT,CASSLLTSGSSDTQYF
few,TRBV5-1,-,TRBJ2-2,TGCGCCAGCGGCAGGGCGATGACGAACACCGGGGAGCTGTTTTTT,CASGRAMTNTGELFF
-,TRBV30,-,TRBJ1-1,TGTGCCTGGAGTGTTCGAGGGTACACTGAAGCTTTCTTT,CAWSVRGYTEAFF
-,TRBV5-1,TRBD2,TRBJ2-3,TGCGCCAGCAGCCCCTGGACTAGCGGGGACCTAAGCACAGATACGCAGTATTTT,CASSPWTSGDLSTDTQYF
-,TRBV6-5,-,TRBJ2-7,TGTGCCAGCAGTTACAACAGGGATCAGCTACGAGAGCAGTACTTC,CASSYNRDQLREQYF
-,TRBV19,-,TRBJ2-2,TGTGCCAGTAGATTACAGGGAAACACCGGGGAGCTGTTTTTT,CASRLQGNTGELFF
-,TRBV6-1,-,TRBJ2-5,TGTGCCAGCAGTGGAAACCGGTGGAGAGGGGGGTGGGAGACCCAGTACTTC,CASSGNRWRGGWETQYF
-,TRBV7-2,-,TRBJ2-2,TGTGCCAGCAGCTTATTCCCCACCGGGGAGCTGTTTTTT,CASSLFPTGELFF
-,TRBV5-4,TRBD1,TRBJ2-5,TGTGCCAGCAGCTTCACGACAGGGGGGGGAGAGACCCAGTACTTC,CASSFTTGGGETQYF
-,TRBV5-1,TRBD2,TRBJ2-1,TGCGCCAGCAGCTTGATGGCGGGGGTATCCAATGAGCAGTTCTTC,CASSLMAGVSNEQFF